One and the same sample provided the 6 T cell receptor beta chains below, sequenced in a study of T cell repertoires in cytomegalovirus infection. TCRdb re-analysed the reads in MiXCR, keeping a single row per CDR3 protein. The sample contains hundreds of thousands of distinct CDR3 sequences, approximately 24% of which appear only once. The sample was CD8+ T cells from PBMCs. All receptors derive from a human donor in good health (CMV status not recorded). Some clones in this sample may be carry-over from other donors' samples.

CDR3 nucleotides: TGCAGTGCTCCGCGGGACAACCCGTACAATGAGCAGTTCTTC. Translated: CSAPRDNPYNEQFF. The chain joins TRBV20-1 to TRBJ2-1, with D perhaps TRBD1 or TRBD2 (6 bases each). Germline V gene data show CDR1 as DFQATT and CDR2 as SNEGSKA (reference sequence). The CDR3 consists of 14 residues. Trimming removed 5 bases from V and 4 bases from J, with 15 bases in between.

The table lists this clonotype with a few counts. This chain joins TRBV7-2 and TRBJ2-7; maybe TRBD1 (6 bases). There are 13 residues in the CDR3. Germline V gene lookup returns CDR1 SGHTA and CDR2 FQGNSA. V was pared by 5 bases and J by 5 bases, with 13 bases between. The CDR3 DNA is TGTGCCAGCAGCCCAACCGCAGGGGACGAGCAGTACGTC. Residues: CASSPTAGDEQYV.

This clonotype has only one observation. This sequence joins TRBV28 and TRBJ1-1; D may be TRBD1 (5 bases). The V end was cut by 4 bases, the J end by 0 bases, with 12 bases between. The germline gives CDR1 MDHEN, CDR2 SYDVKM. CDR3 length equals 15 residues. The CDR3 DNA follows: TGTGCCAGCAGTTCGACACAGGTTTTGAACACTGAAGCTTTCTTT. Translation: CASSSTQVLNTEAFF.

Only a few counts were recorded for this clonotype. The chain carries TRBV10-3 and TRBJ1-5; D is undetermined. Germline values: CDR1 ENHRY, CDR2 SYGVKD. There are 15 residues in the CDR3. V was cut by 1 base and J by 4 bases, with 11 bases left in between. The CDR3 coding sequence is TGTGCCATCAGTGAGTGGGGAGGAGGTAATCAGCCCCAGCATTTT. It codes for CAISEWGGGNQPQHF.

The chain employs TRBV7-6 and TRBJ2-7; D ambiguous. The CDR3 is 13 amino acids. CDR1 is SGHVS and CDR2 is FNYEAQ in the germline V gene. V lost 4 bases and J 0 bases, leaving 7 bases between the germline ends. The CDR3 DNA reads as TGTGCCAGCAGCTCGGCCTACTCCTACGAGCAGTACTTC. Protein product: CASSSAYSYEQYF.

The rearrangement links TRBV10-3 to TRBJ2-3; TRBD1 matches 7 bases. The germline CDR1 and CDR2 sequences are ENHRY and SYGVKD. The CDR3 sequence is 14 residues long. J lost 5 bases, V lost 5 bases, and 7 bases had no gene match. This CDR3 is CAISTEGAKDTQYF. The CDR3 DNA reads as TGTGCCATCAGTACCGAGGGGGCTAAAGATACGCAGTATTTT.